Listed below are T cell receptor beta chains from one sample, sequenced in a study of CXCR3-negative and CXCR3-positive naive CD8 T cells. TCRdb derives one entry per CDR3 protein from the 5' RACE reads, leaving out DNA. Recorded for this sample: around 34,000 distinct CDR3 sequences. The sequencing sample was made of memory CD8+ T cells from blood. These receptors originate from a human donor in good health. Some clones in this sample may be carry-over from other donors' samples. CDR3s include the opening cysteine and the closing phenylalanine or tryptophan. The size entry is marked missing in some rows and otherwise reads once, few, many or a size class.

TRBJ1-2 | NA | TRBV29-1 | 11 | CSAHTGFGYTF
TRBJ1-2 | NA | TRBV5-1 | 14 | CASSFRGANYGYTF
TRBJ1-1 | NA | TRBV20-1 | 12 | CSASYNSTEAFF
TRBJ2-3 | NA | TRBV6-1 | 14 | CASSEGGGTDTQYF
TRBJ2-7 | NA | TRBV11-2 | 13 | CASSLWAGYEQYF
TRBJ2-6 | NA | TRBV28 | 15 | CASSLGESGANVLTF
TRBJ1-1 | NA | TRBV30 | 17 | CAWRAGTGVGMNTEAFF
TRBJ1-1 | NA | TRBV14 | 15 | CASSQQQGGNTEAFF
TRBJ2-7 | NA | TRBV5-1 | 17 | CASSWPGLAGENYEQYF
TRBJ2-6 | NA | TRBV20-1 | 12 | CSASTGANVLTF
TRBJ2-5 | NA | TRBV29-1 | 14 | CSGSGLPYQETQYF
TRBJ2-2 | large | TRBV20-1 | 16 | CSASDRDRGDTGELFF
TRBJ2-2 | NA | TRBV27 | 14 | CASSLDGNTGELFF
TRBJ2-3 | NA | TRBV6-2/TRBV6-3 | 15 | CASSIRDTRTDTQYF
TRBJ2-1 | NA | TRBV29-1 | 16 | CSGYPLAGEHGNEQFF
TRBJ2-2 | NA | TRBV9 | 15 | CASSASGRGTGELFF
TRBJ2-7 | NA | TRBV23-1 | 15 | CASSQSGRGSYEQYF
TRBJ2-7 | NA | TRBV20-1 | 11 | CSAKEGGEQYF
TRBJ2-1 | NA | TRBV7-6 | 15 | CASSVGTELFNEQFF
TRBJ2-3 | NA | TRBV6-2/TRBV6-3 | 15 | CASSPTSGGADTQYF
TRBJ2-3 | NA | TRBV7-9 | 15 | CASSPDRELVDTQYF
TRBJ2-1 | NA | TRBV7-8 | 16 | CASSHPAAPLYNEQFF
TRBJ1-1 | NA | TRBV12-3/TRBV12-4 | 13 | CASTSVPNTEAFF
TRBJ2-1 | NA | TRBV4-3 | 18 | CASSQGEGRDRSYNEQFF
TRBJ2-7 | NA | TRBV28 | 20 | CASSLRTGFGVWARPYEQYF
TRBJ2-7 | NA | TRBV11-2 | 12 | CASSSGTYEQYF
TRBJ2-3 | NA | TRBV15 | 20 | CATSRDLGTSGGLEPDTQYF
TRBJ1-2 | NA | TRBV4-3 | 16 | CASSQDLTGGFYGYTF
TRBJ2-2 | NA | TRBV5-6 | 17 | CASSPASGNNFPGELFF
TRBJ2-1 | NA | TRBV5-6 | 16 | CASSLVSLAGVNEQFF
TRBJ1-1 | medium-sized | TRBV7-3 | 13 | CASSWTGNTEAFF
TRBJ2-1 | NA | TRBV30 | 13 | CAWSVGSHNEQFF
TRBJ2-7 | NA | TRBV5-4 | 12 | CASSFGTYEQYF
TRBJ1-1 | NA | TRBV13 | 14 | CASSLGRREAEAFF
TRBJ1-1 | NA | TRBV5-1 | 15 | CASSGTQGAVSQAFF
TRBJ2-5 | NA | TRBV4-1 | 14 | CASSQEGAGETQYF
TRBJ1-2 | NA | TRBV7-2 | 13 | CASSFGNSYGYTF
TRBJ2-1 | NA | TRBV7-2 | 14 | CASSYGGDYNEQFF
TRBJ2-1 | NA | TRBV11-2 | 14 | CASSLVGGDDEQFF
TRBJ2-1 | NA | TRBV6-1 | 14 | CASSDTVRLDEQFF
TRBJ1-2 | NA | TRBV7-2 | 13 | CASSLGPNYGYTF
TRBJ2-5 | NA | TRBV6-5 | 14 | CASSYVPGQETQYF
TRBJ2-7 | NA | TRBV7-9 | 15 | CASSARLAGVREQYF
TRBJ2-2 | NA | TRBV29-1 | 13 | CSVVQANTGELFF
TRBJ2-1 | NA | TRBV3-1 | 15 | CASSQQGFRYNEQFF
TRBJ1-1 | NA | TRBV5-1 | 17 | CASSLGSVGTVGTEAFF
TRBJ2-2 | NA | TRBV29-1 | 13 | CSVDTGGTGELFF
TRBJ2-1 | NA | TRBV27 | 15 | CASSFGGGLYNEQFF
TRBJ1-1 | NA | TRBV6-5 | 14 | CASSYSQGNTEAFF
TRBJ2-7 | NA | TRBV12-3/TRBV12-4 | 13 | CASSLSSRHEQYF
TRBJ2-3 | NA | TRBV11-2 | 13 | CASSGRGTDTQYF
TRBJ2-7 | NA | TRBV28 | 16 | CASSLSSGVWSYEQYF